The T cell receptor (beta chain) described here comes from a study of T cell responses to AZD1222 COVID-19 vaccine. Study-wide results and caveats: Across spike, vaccine-associated CD4 TCRs were found, dominant at 160-218 and 743-854. The reported proportion of spike-specific TCRs targeting unmutated variant regions was nearly half. Most donors were white British, females outnumbered males, and clonal diversity was possibly underestimated. At baseline, seropositivity was found in only a handful of AZD1222 recipients.

The repertoire was sequenced with immunoSEQ multiplex PCR; TCRdb's copy has only in-frame clones and lacks some. Here the sample spans around 150,000 clones, 80% to 95% being singletons. This CDR3 is built from 13 residues. The V end lost 4 bases, the J end lost 11 bases, and 19 bases lay between the germline ends. Germline-derived CDR1 and CDR2 are SGHNT and YYREEE (reference sequence). To note about this clone: Its antigen is unidentified.

Material: peripheral blood, obtained on day 0 of AZD1222 vaccination. The chain recombines TRBV5-4 with TRBJ2-7; D not certain. This TCR derives from an adult in good health. DNA of the CDR3: TGTGCCAGCAGCCTGTACCCTATAGTGGGCGAGTACTTC. Its protein is CASSLYPIVGEYF.